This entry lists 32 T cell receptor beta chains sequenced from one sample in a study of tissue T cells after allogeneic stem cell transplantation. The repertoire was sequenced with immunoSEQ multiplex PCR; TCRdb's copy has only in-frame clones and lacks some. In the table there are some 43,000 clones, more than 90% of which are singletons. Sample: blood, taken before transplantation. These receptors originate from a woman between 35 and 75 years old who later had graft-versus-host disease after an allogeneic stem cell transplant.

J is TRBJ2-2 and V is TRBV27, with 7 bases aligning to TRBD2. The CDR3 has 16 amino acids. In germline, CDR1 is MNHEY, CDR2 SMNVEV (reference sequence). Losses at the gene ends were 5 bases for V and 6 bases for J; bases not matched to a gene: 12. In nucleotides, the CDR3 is TGTGCCAGCAGTCGCATTAGCGGGCGGTCCCCCGGGGAGCTGTTTTTT. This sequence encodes CASSRISGRSPGELFF.

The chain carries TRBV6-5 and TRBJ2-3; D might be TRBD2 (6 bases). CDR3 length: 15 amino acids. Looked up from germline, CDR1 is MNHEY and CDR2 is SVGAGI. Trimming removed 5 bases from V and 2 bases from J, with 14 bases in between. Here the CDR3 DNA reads TGTGCCAGCAGTAAACCCTGGGACTCCACAGATACGCAGTATTTT. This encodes CASSKPWDSTDTQYF.

The DNA for the CDR3 is TGTGCCAGTAGTATGAGGTCGTGGGAGCAGTTCTTC. This sequence encodes CASSMRSWEQFF. The chain employs TRBV19 and TRBJ2-1, with D hard to call. Germline-derived CDR1 and CDR2 are LNHDA and SQIVND (reference sequence). CDR3 length: 12 residues. Trimming shortened V by 3 bases and J by 10 bases, and 10 bases separated the two germline ends.

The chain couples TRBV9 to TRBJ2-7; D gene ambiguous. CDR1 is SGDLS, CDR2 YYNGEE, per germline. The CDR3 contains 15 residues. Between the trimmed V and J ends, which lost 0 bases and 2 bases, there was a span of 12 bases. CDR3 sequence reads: CASSVDLHLAYEQYF. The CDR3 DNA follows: TGTGCCAGCAGCGTAGATCTACACTTAGCCTACGAGCAGTACTTC.

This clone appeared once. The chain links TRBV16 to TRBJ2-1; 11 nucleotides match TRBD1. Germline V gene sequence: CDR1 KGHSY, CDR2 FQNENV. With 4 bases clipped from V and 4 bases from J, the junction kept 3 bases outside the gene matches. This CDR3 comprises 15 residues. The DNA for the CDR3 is TGTGCCAGCAGCCGAGGGACAGGGGGATACAATGAGCAGTTCTTC. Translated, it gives CASSRGTGGYNEQFF.

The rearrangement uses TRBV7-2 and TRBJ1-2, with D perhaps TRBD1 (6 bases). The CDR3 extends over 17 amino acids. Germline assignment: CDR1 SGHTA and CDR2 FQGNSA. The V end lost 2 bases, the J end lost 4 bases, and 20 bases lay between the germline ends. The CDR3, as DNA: TGTGCCAGCAGCTTAATGCCCGGTACAGGGTTGGTCTATGGCTACACCTTC. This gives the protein CASSLMPGTGLVYGYTF.

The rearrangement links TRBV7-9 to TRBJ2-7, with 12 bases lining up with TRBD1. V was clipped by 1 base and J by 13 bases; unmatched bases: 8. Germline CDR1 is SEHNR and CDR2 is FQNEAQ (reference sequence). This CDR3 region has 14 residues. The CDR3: CASSLGTGTGGDYF. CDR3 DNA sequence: TGTGCCAGCAGCTTAGGGACCGGGACAGGGGGCGACTACTTC. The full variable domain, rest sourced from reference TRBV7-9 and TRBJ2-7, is DTGVSQNPRHKITKRGQNVTFRCDPISEHNRLYWYRQTLGQGPEFLTYFQNEAQLEKSRLLSDRFSAERPKGSFSTLEIQRTEQGDSAMYLCASSLGTGTGGDYFGPGTRLTVT.

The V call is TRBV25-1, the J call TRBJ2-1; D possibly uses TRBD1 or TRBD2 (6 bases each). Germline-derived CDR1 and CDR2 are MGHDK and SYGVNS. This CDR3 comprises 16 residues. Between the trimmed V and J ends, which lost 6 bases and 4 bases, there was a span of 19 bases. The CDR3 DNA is TGTGCCAGCAGCGAGAAGGGGGGCAGGGAGTACAATGAGCAGTTCTTC. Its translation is CASSEKGGREYNEQFF.

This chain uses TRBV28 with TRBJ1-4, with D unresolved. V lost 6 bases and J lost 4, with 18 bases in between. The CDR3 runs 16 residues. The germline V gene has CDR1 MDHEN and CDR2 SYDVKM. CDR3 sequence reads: CASRTGPVPYNEKLFF. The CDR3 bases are TGTGCCAGCAGAACCGGGCCGGTCCCTTATAATGAAAAACTGTTTTTT.

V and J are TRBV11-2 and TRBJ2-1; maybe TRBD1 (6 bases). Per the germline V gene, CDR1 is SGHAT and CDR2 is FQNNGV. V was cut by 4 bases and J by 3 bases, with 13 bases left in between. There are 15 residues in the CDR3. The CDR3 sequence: CASSWVGGGYNEQFF. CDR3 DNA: TGTGCCAGCAGCTGGGTAGGGGGTGGCTACAATGAGCAGTTCTTC.

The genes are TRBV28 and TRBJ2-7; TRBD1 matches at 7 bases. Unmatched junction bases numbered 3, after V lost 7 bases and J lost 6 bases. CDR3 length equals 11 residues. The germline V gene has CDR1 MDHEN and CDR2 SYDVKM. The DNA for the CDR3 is TGTGCCAGCACCCCAGGGGGCGAGCAGTACTTC. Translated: CASTPGGEQYF.

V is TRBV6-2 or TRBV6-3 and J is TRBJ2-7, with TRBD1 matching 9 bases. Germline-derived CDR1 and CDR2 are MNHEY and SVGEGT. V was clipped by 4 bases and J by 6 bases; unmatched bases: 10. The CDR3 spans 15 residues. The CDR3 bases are TGTGCCAGCAGTTCATTCGGGACAGGGTCTCTCGAGCAGTACTTC. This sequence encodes CASSSFGTGSLEQYF.

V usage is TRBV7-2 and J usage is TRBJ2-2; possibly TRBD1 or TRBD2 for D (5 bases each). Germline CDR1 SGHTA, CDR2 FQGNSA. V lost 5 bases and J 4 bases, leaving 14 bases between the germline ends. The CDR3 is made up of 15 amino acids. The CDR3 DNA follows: TGTGCCAGCAGCCCCATGGGGGAGTCCACCGGGGAGCTGTTTTTT. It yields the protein CASSPMGESTGELFF.

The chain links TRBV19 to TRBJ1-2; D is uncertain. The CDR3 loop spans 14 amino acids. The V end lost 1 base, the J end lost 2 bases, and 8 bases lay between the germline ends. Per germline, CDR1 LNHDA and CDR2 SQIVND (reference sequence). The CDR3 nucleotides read TGTGCCAGTAGTATAGCAGGCAGAAACTATGGCTACACCTTC. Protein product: CASSIAGRNYGYTF.

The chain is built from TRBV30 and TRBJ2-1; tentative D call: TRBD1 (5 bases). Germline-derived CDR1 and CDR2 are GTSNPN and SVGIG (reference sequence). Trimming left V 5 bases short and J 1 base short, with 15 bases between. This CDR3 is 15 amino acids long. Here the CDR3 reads CAWARLGRSYNEQFF. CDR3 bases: TGTGCCTGGGCAAGACTGGGGCGATCCTACAATGAGCAGTTCTTC.

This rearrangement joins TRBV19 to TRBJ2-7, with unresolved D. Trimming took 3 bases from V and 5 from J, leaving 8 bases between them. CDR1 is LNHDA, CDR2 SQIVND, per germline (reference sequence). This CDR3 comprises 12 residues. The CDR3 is CASSIPPNEQYF. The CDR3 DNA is TGTGCCAGTAGTATCCCCCCTAACGAGCAGTACTTC.

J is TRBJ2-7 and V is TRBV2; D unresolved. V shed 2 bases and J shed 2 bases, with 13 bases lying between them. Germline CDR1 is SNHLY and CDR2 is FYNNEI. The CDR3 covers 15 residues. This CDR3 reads CASSESADGTYEQYF. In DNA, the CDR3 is TGTGCCAGCAGTGAATCCGCGGACGGAACCTACGAGCAGTACTTC.

In nucleotides, the CDR3 is TGTGCCAGCAGCGTACAGTCCCCCGGGGAGCTGTTTTTT. Translation gives CASSVQSPGELFF. The chain uses TRBV16 and TRBJ2-2; D is unclear. CDR3 length: 13 amino acids. The V end lost 5 bases, the J end lost 6 bases, and 10 bases lay between the germline ends. Germline V gene lookup returns CDR1 KGHSY and CDR2 FQNENV. Looking up the rest from reference TRBV16 and TRBJ2-2 gives the full variable domain: GEEVAQTPKHLVRGEGQKAKLYCAPIKGHSYVFWYQQVLKNEFKFLISFQNENVFDETGMPKERFSAKCLPNSPCSLEIQATKLEDSAVYFCASSVQSPGELFFGEGSRLTVL.

CDR3 in amino acids: CASRARGTGYGYTF. CDR3 bases: TGTGCCAGCAGAGCCAGGGGGACGGGCTATGGCTACACCTTC. The chain links TRBV6-5 to TRBJ1-2, with 7 bases identical to TRBD1. The CDR3 has 14 residues. Germline values: CDR1 MNHEY, CDR2 SVGAGI. J gave up 4 bases and V 6 bases, and 8 bases lay outside the gene matches.

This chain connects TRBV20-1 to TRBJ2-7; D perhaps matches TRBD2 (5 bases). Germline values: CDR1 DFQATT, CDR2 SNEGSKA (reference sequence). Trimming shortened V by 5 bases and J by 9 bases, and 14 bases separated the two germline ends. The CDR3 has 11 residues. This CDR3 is CSAQHGERQYF. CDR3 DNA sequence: TGCAGTGCTCAGCATGGGGAGAGGCAGTACTTC.

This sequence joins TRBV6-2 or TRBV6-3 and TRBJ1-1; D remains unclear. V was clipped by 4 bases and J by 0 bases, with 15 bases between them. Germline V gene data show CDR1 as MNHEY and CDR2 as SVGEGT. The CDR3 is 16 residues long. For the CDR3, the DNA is TGTGCCAGCAGTTCTGACGGACCAAACATGAACACTGAAGCTTTCTTT. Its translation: CASSSDGPNMNTEAFF.

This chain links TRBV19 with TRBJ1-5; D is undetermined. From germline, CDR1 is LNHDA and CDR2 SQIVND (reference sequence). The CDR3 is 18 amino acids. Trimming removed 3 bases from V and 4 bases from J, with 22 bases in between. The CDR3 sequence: CASSMFPTPLTGNQPQHF. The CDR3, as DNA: TGTGCCAGTAGTATGTTTCCCACTCCCCTAACGGGTAATCAGCCCCAGCATTTT.

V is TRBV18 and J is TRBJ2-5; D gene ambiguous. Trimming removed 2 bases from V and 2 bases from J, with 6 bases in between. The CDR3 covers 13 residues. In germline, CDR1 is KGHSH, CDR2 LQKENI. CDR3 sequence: CASSPALQETQYF. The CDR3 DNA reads TGTGCCAGCTCACCAGCCCTTCAAGAGACCCAGTACTTC.

Written as DNA, the CDR3 is TGTGCCATCAGGGCCGGGGAGGGGGCCGGGAACACTGAAGCTTTCTTT. This gives the protein CAIRAGEGAGNTEAFF. The J gene is TRBJ1-1, the V gene TRBV10-3; 7 nucleotides agree with TRBD1. The J segment lost 1 base and the V segment lost 6 bases, leaving 11 bases of the junction unmatched. The germline CDR1 and CDR2 sequences are ENHRY and SYGVKD. The CDR3 loop spans 16 amino acids.

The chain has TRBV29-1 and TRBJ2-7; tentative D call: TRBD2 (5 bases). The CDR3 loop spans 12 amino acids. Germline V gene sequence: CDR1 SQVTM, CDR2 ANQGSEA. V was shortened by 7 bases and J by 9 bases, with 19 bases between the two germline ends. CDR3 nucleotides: TGCAGCGCCAGTGCCCCGGGTCGGGGGCAGTACTTC. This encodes CSASAPGRGQYF.

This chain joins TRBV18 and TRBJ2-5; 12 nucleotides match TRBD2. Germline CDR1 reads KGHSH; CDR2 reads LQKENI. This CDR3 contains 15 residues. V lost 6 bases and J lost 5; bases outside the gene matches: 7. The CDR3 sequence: CASSAGLAGGETQYF. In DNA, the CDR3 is TGTGCCAGCTCGGCGGGACTAGCGGGTGGTGAGACCCAGTACTTC.

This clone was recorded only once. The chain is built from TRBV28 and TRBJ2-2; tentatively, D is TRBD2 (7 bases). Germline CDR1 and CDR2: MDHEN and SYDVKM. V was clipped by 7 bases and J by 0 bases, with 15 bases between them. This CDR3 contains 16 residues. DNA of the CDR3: TGTGCCAGCATCACGGGGGGCATTTCGAACACCGGGGAGCTGTTTTTT. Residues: CASITGGISNTGELFF.

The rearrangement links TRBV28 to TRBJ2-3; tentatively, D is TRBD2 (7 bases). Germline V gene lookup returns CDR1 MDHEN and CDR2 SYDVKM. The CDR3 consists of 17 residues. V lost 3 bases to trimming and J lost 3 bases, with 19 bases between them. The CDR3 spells CASSLEGGRFNTDTQYF. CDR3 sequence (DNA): TGTGCCAGCAGTTTGGAGGGGGGGCGTTTTAATACAGATACGCAGTATTTT.

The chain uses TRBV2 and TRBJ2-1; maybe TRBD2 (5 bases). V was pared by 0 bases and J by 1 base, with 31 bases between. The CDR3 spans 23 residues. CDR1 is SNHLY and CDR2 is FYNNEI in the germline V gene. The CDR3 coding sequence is TGTGCCAGCAGTGAAGCCCCACTAGACTTCTCCTTGGGTCTGCACGGTTCCTACAATGAGCAGTTCTTC. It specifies CASSEAPLDFSLGLHGSYNEQFF.

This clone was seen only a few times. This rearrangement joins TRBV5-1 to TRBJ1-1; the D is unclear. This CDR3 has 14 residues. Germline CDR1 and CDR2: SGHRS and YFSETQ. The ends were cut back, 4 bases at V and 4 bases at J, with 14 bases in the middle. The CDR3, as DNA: TGCGCCAGCAGCGGAGCTGGACGGCGCACTGAAGCTTTCTTT. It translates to CASSGAGRRTEAFF.

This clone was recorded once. The CDR3 nucleotides read TGTGCCAGTAGTCCCAACCTCGAGGGTGCCGGGGAGCTGTTTTTT. Protein product: CASSPNLEGAGELFF. The chain carries TRBV19 and TRBJ2-2; D possibly corresponds to TRBD2 (5 bases). Germline CDR1 LNHDA, CDR2 SQIVND (reference sequence). V lost 5 bases and J 6 bases, leaving 16 bases between the germline ends. The CDR3 extends over 15 amino acids.

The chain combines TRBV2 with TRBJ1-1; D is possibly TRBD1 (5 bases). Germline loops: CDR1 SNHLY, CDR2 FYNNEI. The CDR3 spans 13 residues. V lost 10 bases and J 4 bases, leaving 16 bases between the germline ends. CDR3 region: CAISRQGTTEAFF. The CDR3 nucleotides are TGTGCCATCTCTCGGCAGGGCACCACTGAAGCTTTCTTT.